The next 11 T cell receptor beta chains were all read from a single sample in a study of blood T cells in healthy people across ages. Primers used in a second PCR of roughly 7 to 12 cycles were a sample-barcoded 5' primer and a J-beta primer mix. TCRdb fed the 5' RACE reads into MiXCR, producing one record per CDR3 protein. In the table there are hundreds of thousands of distinct CDR3 sequences, about 61% of which are singletons. Source material: blood. The receptors were gathered from a man in his forties in good health.

This chain uses TRBV4-1 with TRBJ1-4; tentative D call: TRBD1 (6 bases). The CDR3 is 16 residues long. The V gene's germline CDR1 is MGHRA and CDR2 YSYEKL. Trimming removed 5 bases from V and 0 bases from J, with 13 bases in between. The CDR3 sequence: CASSKRQDATNEKLFF. DNA for the CDR3: TGCGCCAGCAGCAAAAGACAGGATGCAACTAATGAAAAACTGTTTTTT.

CDR3 nucleotide sequence: TGTGCCATTAGGGGAGGGAGTCTTCAGGCCAAATGGGATACGCAGTATTTT. Translation gives CAIRGGSLQAKWDTQYF. The V and J genes are TRBV27 and TRBJ2-3, with 7 bases aligning to TRBD2. The CDR3 is made up of 17 amino acids. The germline gives CDR1 MNHEY, CDR2 SMNVEV (reference sequence). Trimming removed 10 bases from V and 6 bases from J; junction bases left unmatched: 22.

The rearrangement uses TRBV6-1 and TRBJ2-7, with unresolved D. V lost 2 bases, J lost 3 bases, and 5 bases lay in between. Germline CDR1 and CDR2: MNHNS and SASEGT. The CDR3 has 12 amino acids. The CDR3: CASSENDYEQYF. The CDR3 nucleotides read TGTGCCAGCAGTGAAAACGACTACGAGCAGTACTTC.

The rearrangement links TRBV7-2 to TRBJ1-1, with D possibly TRBD1 on 5 matching bases. The germline V gene encodes CDR1 SGHTA and CDR2 FQGNSA. Trimming removed 4 bases at V and 0 bases at J, with 9 bases between. The CDR3 runs to 14 residues. CDR3 sequence reads: CASSSNRLNTEAFF. The CDR3 DNA follows: TGTGCCAGCAGCTCTAACAGGTTGAACACTGAAGCTTTCTTT.

The genes are TRBV5-1 and TRBJ2-5; 7 positions agree with TRBD1. This CDR3 spans 14 amino acids. The V segment lost 2 bases and the J segment 5 bases; nucleotides outside the gene matches: 6. Germline values: CDR1 SGHRS, CDR2 YFSETQ. This chain's CDR3 is CASSLNRGSETQYF. DNA of the CDR3: TGCGCCAGCAGCTTAAACAGGGGAAGTGAGACCCAGTACTTC.

The V call is TRBV9, the J call TRBJ2-1, with 9 bases matching TRBD1. Germline-derived CDR1 and CDR2 are SGDLS and YYNGEE. J was trimmed by 3 bases and V by 4 bases; bases with no gene match: 11. The CDR3 has 17 amino acids. The CDR3 loop is CASSTNTGTGSYNEQFF. The CDR3 nucleotides are TGTGCCAGCAGCACCAACACCGGGACAGGGAGCTACAATGAGCAGTTCTTC.

This clonotype was seen more than once but under ten times. J is TRBJ1-1 and V is TRBV7-2; D is perhaps TRBD1 (5 bases). The CDR3 covers 14 residues. With 2 bases removed from V and 6 bases from J, the gap between germline ends came to 13 bases. From germline, CDR1 is SGHTA and CDR2 FQGNSA. In nucleotides, the CDR3 is TGTGCCAGCAGCTTATTTGCAGGGAGGGCTGAAGCTTTCTTT. This gives the protein CASSLFAGRAEAFF. Variable domain in full (rest from reference TRBV7-2 and TRBJ1-1): GAGVSQSPSNKVTEKGKDVELRCDPISGHTALYWYRQSLGQGLEFLIYFQGNSAPDKSGLPSDRFSAERTGGSVSTLTIQRTQQEDSAVYLCASSLFAGRAEAFFGQGTRLTVV.

This chain joins TRBV7-2 and TRBJ2-7; D is perhaps TRBD1 (6 bases). The J call is uncertain, as TRBJ2-5 better fits the DNA end. Germline V gives CDR1 SGHTA, CDR2 FQGNSA. The CDR3 loop spans 13 amino acids. The CDR3: CASRFTGLETQYF. CDR3 in DNA: TGTGCCAGCAGATTCACAGGGTTGGAGACCCAGTACTTC.

The chain links TRBV28 to TRBJ2-4; a possible D gene is TRBD2 (5 bases). The end of the DNA fits TRBJ2-5 better, so the J call may be wrong. CDR1 and CDR2 (germline): MDHEN, SYDVKM. The CDR3 extends over 15 amino acids. The CDR3 DNA reads as TGTGCCAGCAGGAAGGGCAGGACTCTACAAGAGACCCAGTACTTC. Its translation: CASRKGRTLQETQYF.

This clonotype was seen a few times. The gene calls are TRBV20-1 and TRBJ2-1, with 10 bases fitting TRBD2. V gave up 3 bases and J gave up 2 bases; unmatched junction bases: 7. Germline CDR1 and CDR2: DFQATT and SNEGSKA (reference sequence). The CDR3 totals 16 residues. The DNA of the CDR3 is TGCAGTGCTAGTTCCTACCTAGCGGGGGCCTACAATGAGCAGTTCTTC. Translation gives CSASSYLAGAYNEQFF.

This chain links TRBV28 with TRBJ2-5; weak D call: TRBD2 (7 bases). Germline V CDR1 and CDR2: MDHEN, SYDVKM. The ends were cut back, 11 bases at V and 11 bases at J, with 30 bases in the middle. The CDR3 length is 15 residues. The CDR3 bases are TGTGCCTCCTGGGGGGGGGCGGGATCCTACAATGAGCAGTACTTC. Residues: CASWGGAGSYNEQYF.